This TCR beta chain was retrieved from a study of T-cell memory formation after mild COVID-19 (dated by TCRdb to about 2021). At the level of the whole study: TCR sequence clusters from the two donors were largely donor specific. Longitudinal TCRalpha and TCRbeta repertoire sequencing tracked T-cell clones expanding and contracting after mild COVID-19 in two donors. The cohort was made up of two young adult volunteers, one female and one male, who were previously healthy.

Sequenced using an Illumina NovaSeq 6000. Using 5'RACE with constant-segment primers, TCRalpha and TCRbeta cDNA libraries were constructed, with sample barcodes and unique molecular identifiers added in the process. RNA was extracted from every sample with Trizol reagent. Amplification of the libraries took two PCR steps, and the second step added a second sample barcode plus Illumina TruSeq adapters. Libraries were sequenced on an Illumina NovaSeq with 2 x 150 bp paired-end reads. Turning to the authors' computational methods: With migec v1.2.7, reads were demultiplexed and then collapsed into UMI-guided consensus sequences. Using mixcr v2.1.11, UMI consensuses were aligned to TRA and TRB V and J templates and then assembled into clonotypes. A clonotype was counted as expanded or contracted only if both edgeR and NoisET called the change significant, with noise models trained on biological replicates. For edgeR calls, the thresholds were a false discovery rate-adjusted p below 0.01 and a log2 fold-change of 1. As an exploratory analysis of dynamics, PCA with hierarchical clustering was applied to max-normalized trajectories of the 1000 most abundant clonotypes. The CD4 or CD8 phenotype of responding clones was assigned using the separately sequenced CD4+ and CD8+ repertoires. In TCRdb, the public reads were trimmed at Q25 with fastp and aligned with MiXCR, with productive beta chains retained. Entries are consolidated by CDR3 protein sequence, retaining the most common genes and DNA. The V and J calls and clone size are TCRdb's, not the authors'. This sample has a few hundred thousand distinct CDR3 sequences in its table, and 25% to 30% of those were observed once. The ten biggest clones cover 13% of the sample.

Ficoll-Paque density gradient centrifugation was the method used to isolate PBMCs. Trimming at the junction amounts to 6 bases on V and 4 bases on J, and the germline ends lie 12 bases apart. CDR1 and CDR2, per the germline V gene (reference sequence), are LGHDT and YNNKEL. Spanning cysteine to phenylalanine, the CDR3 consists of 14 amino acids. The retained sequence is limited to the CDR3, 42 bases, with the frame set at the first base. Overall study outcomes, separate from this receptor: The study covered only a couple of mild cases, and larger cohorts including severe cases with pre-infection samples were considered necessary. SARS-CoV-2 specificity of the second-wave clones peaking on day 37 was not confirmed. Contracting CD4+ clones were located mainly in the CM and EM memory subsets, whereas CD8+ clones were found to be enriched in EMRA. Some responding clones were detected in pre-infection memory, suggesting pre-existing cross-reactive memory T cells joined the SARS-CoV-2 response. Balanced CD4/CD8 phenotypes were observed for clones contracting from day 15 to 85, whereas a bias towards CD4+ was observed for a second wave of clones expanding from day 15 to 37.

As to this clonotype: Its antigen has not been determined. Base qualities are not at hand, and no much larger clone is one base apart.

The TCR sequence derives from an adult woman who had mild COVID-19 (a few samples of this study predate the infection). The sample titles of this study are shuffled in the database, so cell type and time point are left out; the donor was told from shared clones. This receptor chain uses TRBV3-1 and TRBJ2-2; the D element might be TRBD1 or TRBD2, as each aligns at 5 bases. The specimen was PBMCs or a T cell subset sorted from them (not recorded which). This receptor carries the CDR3 CASSRGTTTGELFF. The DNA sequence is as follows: TGTGCCAGCAGTCGAGGGACCACCACCGGGGAGCTGTTTTTT.